This T cell receptor beta chain was recorded in a study of blood T cell repertoires in COVID-19. CDR1 and CDR2 from the germline V gene are LGHDT and YNNKEL (reference sequence). The germline V and J ends were trimmed by 0 bases and 6 bases, with 12 bases remaining between them. CDR3 size: 14 residues. Clones were read by immunoSEQ multiplex PCR, and TCRdb kept only the in-frame ones, dropping some. The table lists about 370,000 clones, approximately 87% of them singletons, with less than 11% in the top ten. The chain has TRBV3-1 (or the pseudogene TRBV3-2) and TRBJ2-7; D is undetermined. The material sequenced was peripheral blood. This TCR was sampled from a woman in her 30s with COVID-19, enrolled during active disease. The CDR3 DNA sequence: TGTGCCAGCAGCCAAGATCAGGCCTCAAGCGAGCAGTACTTC. Encoded protein: CASSQDQASSEQYF.